This TCR beta chain was captured in a study of blood T cell repertoires in COVID-19. Original methodology: Reference gene primer amplification yielded estimated nucleated cell counts. Profiling relied on immunoSEQ multiplex PCR, and the TCRdb table lists in-frame clones only, not all of them. The DNA gave D and trimming, while V, J and clone size come from that table. This repertoire shows some 270,000 clones, 70% to 90% found once; its top ten account for 9.5% to 11%. With V trimmed by 0 bases and J by 3 bases, 4 bases remained unmatched. Germline assignment: CDR1 SGHNT and CDR2 YYREEE (reference sequence). The length of the CDR3 is 15 residues.

The TCR was taken from a woman aged 70 to 79 with acute or convalescent COVID-19. Sequencing was done on a sample of peripheral blood. The chain employs TRBV5-4 and TRBJ2-7; 9 bases map to TRBD1. DNA for the CDR3: TGTGCCAGCAGCTTGGGCGGGACAGGGATCTACGAGCAGTACTTC. It yields the protein CASSLGGTGIYEQYF.